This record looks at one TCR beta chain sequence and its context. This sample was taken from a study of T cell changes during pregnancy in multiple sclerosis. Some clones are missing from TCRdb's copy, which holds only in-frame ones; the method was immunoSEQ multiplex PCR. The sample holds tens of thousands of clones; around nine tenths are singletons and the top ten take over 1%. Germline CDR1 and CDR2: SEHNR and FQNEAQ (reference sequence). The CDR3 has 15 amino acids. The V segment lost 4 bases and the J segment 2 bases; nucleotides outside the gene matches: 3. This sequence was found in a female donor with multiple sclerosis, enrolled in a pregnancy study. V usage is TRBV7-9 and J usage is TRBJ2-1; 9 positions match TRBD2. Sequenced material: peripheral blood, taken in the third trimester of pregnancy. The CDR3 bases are TGTGCCAGCAGCTATAGACTAGCGGCCTACAATGAGCAGTTCTTC. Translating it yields CASSYRLAAYNEQFF.